What follows are 11 T cell receptor beta chains derived from one specimen sequenced in a study of shared clonotypes between healthy human individuals. Measured with immunoSEQ multiplex PCR; TCRdb has only the in-frame clones, and not every one. The sample gives about 470,000 clones, roughly 83% of which show up once; roughly 13% is in the top ten. The sequencing sample was made of PBMCs. Receptors originate from a woman aged 40 to 50 in good health. Some clones in this sample may be carry-over from other donors' samples.

The chain carries TRBV6-1 and TRBJ2-1; no clear D gene. The CDR3 contains 13 residues. Germline lookup yields CDR1 MNHNS and CDR2 SASEGT. V was cut by 7 bases and J by 3 bases, with 10 bases left in between. The CDR3 here is CASTGGLYNEQFF. The CDR3 DNA reads as TGTGCCAGCACGGGCGGTCTCTACAATGAGCAGTTCTTC.

The V gene is TRBV25-1, the J gene TRBJ2-1, with TRBD2 identical over 8 bases. CDR1 and CDR2 from the germline V gene are MGHDK and SYGVNS. Unmatched junction bases numbered 8, after V lost 2 bases and J lost 8 bases. The CDR3 is 15 residues long. The CDR3 loop is CASSEALAGLYEQFF. CDR3 bases: TGTGCCAGCAGTGAAGCTCTAGCGGGTCTTTATGAGCAGTTCTTC.

As concerns this clone: Other DNA sequences from this sample encode an identical CDR3 as well. This rearrangement joins TRBV6-5 to TRBJ2-7; no firm D call. Trimming stripped 4 bases from V and 3 bases from J, with 10 bases between. The CDR3 sequence is 13 residues long. CDR1 MNHEY and CDR2 SVGAGI come from the germline V gene. The CDR3 DNA sequence: TGTGCCAGCAGTTTAGGGCCGTACTACGAGCAGTACTTC. Amino acid sequence: CASSLGPYYEQYF.

This clone appeared a single time. Possible read error: a much larger clone is one base away. This chain joins TRBV4-3 and TRBJ1-1; possibly TRBD1 for D (6 bases). The germline V gene encodes CDR1 LGHNA and CDR2 YSLEER. The CDR3 has 14 amino acids. Trimming cost V 7 bases and J 5 bases, with 17 bases left between them. The DNA for the CDR3 is TGCGCCAGCACCCTACGGGGGGCTGGGACTGAAGCTTTCTTT. Protein sequence: CASTLRGAGTEAFF.

This chain joins TRBV5-4 and TRBJ2-5, with D possibly being TRBD1 (6 bases). The germline V gene has CDR1 SGHNT and CDR2 YYREEE (reference sequence). The CDR3 is 15 amino acids. V was clipped by 3 bases and J by 5 bases, with 17 bases between them. Here the CDR3 DNA reads TGTGCCAGCAGCTCCCCAGGGGAGACTCCGGAGACCCAGTACTTC. This encodes CASSSPGETPETQYF. Using reference TRBV5-4 and TRBJ2-5 for the parts outside the CDR3, the full variable domain is ETGVTQSPTHLIKTRGQQVTLRCSSQSGHNTVSWYQQALGQGPQFIFQYYREEENGRGNFPPRFSGLQFPNYSSELNVNALELDDSALYLCASSSPGETPETQYFGPGTRLLVL.

This chain connects TRBV7-2 to TRBJ2-3; D is perhaps TRBD1 (6 bases). The CDR3 sequence is 16 residues long. Germline V gene lookup returns CDR1 SGHTA and CDR2 FQGNSA. V lost 2 bases and J lost 1, with 13 bases in between. The CDR3 protein is CASSLRLGAGTDTQYF. The CDR3 region has the DNA TGTGCCAGCAGCTTAAGGTTGGGGGCGGGCACAGATACGCAGTATTTT.

This chain connects TRBV2 to TRBJ2-7; 9 nucleotides match TRBD1. There are 14 residues in the CDR3. Unmatched junction bases numbered 6, after V lost 3 bases and J lost 6 bases. The germline V gene has CDR1 SNHLY and CDR2 FYNNEI. The CDR3 region has the DNA TGTGCCAGCAGTGAGGGGGGACAGGGTCCCGAGCAGTACTTC. The encoded protein is CASSEGGQGPEQYF.

In DNA, the CDR3 is TGTGCCAGCAGTTACTCAGCTAGCCCGGTGGATGAGCAGTTCTTC. Translation gives CASSYSASPVDEQFF. V gene TRBV6-5 combines with J gene TRBJ2-1, with D perhaps TRBD2 (5 bases). This CDR3 comprises 15 residues. The V gene lost 0 bases and the J gene lost 8 bases, with 14 bases spanning the gap. Looked up from germline, CDR1 is MNHEY and CDR2 is SVGAGI.

The chain joins TRBV30 to TRBJ2-6, with a possible D match to TRBD2 (7 bases). CDR1 and CDR2 (germline): GTSNPN, SVGIG (reference sequence). CDR3 length equals 15 residues. V was trimmed by 2 bases and J by 0 bases, leaving 8 bases between them. CDR3 amino acids: CAWSRGGSGANVLTF. CDR3 DNA: TGTGCCTGGAGTAGGGGGGGCTCTGGGGCCAACGTCCTGACTTTC.

The chain joins TRBV28 to TRBJ1-4; 7 bases align to TRBD1. The germline V gene has CDR1 MDHEN and CDR2 SYDVKM. This CDR3 has 14 residues. V shed 6 bases and J 7 bases; nucleotides not matched to a gene: 8. This chain's CDR3 is CASRSTGDGEKLFF. The DNA of the CDR3 is TGTGCCAGCAGGTCTACAGGGGACGGTGAAAAACTGTTTTTT.

This clone was observed many times. The sample holds other DNA sequences that translate to the same CDR3. The chain joins TRBV18 to TRBJ1-5; D gene uncertain. The V and J ends lost 2 bases and 0 bases respectively, with 11 bases between them. Germline CDR1 KGHSH, CDR2 LQKENI. There are 16 residues in the CDR3. CDR3 in amino acids: CASSPNEAYSNQPQHF. The CDR3 region has the DNA TGTGCCAGCTCACCAAACGAAGCATATAGCAATCAGCCCCAGCATTTT.